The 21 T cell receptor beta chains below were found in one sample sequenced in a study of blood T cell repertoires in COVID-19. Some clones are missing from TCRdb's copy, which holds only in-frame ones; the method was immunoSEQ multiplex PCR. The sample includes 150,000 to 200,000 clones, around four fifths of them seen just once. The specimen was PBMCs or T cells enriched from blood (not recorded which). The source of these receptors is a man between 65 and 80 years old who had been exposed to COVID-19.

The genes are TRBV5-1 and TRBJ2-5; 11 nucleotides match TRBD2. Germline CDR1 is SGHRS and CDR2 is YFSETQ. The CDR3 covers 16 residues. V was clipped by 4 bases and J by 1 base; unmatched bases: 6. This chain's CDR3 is CASSLVGTSGQETQYF. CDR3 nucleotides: TGCGCCAGCAGCCTGGTGGGGACTAGCGGCCAAGAGACCCAGTACTTC. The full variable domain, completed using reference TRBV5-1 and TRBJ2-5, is KAGVTQTPRYLIKTRGQQVTLSCSPISGHRSVSWYQQTPGQGLQFLFEYFSETQRNKGNFPGRFSGRQFSNSRSEMNVSTLELGDSALYLCASSLVGTSGQETQYFGPGTRLLVL.

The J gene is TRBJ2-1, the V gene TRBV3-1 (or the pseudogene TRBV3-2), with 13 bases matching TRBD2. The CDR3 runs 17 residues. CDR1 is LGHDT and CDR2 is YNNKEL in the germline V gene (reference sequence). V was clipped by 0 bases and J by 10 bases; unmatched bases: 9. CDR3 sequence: CASSQDNKGLAGREQFF. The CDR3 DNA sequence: TGTGCCAGCAGCCAAGATAATAAGGGACTAGCGGGGAGAGAGCAGTTCTTC.

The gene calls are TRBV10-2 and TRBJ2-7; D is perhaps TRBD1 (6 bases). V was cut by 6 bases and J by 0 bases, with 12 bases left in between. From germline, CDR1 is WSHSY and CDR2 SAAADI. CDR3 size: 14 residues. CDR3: CASSHRASSYEQYF. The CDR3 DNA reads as TGCGCCAGCAGCCACAGGGCTAGCTCCTACGAGCAGTACTTC.

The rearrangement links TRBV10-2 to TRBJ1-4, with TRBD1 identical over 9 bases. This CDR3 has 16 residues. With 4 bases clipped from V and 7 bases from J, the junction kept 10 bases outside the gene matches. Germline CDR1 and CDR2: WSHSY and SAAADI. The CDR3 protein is CASSVRVGTGIEKLFF. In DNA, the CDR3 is TGCGCCAGCAGTGTCCGGGTCGGGACAGGGATTGAAAAACTGTTTTTT.

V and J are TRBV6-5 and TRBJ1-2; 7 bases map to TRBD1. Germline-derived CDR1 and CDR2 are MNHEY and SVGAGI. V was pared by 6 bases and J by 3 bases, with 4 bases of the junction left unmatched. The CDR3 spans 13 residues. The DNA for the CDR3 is TGTGCCAGCAGCCCCGGACAGGACTATGGCTACACCTTC. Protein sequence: CASSPGQDYGYTF.

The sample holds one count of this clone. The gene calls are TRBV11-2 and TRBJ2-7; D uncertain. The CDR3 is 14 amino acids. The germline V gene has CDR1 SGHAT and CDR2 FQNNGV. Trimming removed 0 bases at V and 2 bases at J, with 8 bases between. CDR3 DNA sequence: TGTGCCAGCAGCTTAGATCCGGGTCCCTACGAGCAGTACTTC. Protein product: CASSLDPGPYEQYF. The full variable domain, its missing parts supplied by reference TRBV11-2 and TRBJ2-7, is EAGVAQSPRYKIIEKRQSVAFWCNPISGHATLYWYQQILGQGPKLLIQFQNNGVVDDSQLPKDRFSAERLKGVDSTLKIQPAKLEDSAVYLCASSLDPGPYEQYFGPGTRLTVT.

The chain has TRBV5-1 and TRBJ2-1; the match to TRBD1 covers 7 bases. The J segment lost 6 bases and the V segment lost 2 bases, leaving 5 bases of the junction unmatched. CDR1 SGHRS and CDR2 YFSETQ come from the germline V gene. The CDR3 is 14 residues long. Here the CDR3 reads CASSFRQGSNEQFF. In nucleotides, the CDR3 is TGCGCCAGCAGCTTTCGACAGGGATCCAATGAGCAGTTCTTC. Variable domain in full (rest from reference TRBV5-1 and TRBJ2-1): KAGVTQTPRYLIKTRGQQVTLSCSPISGHRSVSWYQQTPGQGLQFLFEYFSETQRNKGNFPGRFSGRQFSNSRSEMNVSTLELGDSALYLCASSFRQGSNEQFFGPGTRLTVL.

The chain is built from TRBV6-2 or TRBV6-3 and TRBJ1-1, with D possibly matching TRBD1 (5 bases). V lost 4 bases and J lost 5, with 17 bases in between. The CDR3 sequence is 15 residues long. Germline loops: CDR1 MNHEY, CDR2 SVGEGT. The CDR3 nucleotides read TGTGCCAGCAGTTTAAAATTGACGCAGGGAACTGAAGCTTTCTTT. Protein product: CASSLKLTQGTEAFF.

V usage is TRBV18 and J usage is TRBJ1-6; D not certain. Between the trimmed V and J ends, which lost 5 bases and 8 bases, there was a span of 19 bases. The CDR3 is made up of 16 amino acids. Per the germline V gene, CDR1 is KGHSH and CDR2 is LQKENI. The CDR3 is CASSNFEAGWDSPLHF. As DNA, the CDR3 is TGTGCCAGCTCAAATTTTGAGGCCGGCTGGGATTCACCCCTCCACTTT.

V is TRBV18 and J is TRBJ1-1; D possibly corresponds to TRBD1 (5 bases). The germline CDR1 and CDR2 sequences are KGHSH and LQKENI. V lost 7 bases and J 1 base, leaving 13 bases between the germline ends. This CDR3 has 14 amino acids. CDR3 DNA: TGTGCCAGCTTGATAGGGACTGCGAACACTGAAGCTTTCTTT. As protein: CASLIGTANTEAFF.

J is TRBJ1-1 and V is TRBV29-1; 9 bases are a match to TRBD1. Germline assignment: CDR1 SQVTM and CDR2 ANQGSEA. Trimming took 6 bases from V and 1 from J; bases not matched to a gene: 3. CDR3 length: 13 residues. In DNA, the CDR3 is TGCAGCGTGGACAGGGGCAGGAACACTGAAGCTTTCTTT. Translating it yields CSVDRGRNTEAFF.

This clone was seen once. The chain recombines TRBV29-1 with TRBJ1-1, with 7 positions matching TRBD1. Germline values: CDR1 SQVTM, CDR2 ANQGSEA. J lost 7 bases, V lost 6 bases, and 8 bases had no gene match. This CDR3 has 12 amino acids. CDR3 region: CSVGTVPLEAFF. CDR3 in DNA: TGCAGCGTGGGGACAGTGCCCCTTGAAGCTTTCTTT.

In nucleotides, the CDR3 is TGTGCCAGCAGTTTATTAGTGAACACTGAAGCTTTCTTT. Its translation is CASSLLVNTEAFF. This sequence joins TRBV27 and TRBJ1-1; D not resolved. The CDR3 is made up of 13 amino acids. Germline lookup yields CDR1 MNHEY and CDR2 SMNVEV (reference sequence). Trimming removed 1 base from V and 0 bases from J, with 3 bases in between.

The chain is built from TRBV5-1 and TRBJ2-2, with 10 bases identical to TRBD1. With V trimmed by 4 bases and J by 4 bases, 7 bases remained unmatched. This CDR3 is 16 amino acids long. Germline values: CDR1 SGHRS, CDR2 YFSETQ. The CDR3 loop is CASSPRTGGSTGELFF. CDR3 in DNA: TGCGCCAGCAGCCCACGGACAGGGGGTAGCACCGGGGAGCTGTTTTTT.

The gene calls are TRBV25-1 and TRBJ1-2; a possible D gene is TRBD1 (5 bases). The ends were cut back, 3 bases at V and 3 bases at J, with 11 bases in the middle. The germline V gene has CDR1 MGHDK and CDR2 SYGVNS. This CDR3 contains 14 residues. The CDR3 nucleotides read TGTGCCAGCAGTGAGGCAGGGAAGGACTATGGCTACACCTTC. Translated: CASSEAGKDYGYTF.

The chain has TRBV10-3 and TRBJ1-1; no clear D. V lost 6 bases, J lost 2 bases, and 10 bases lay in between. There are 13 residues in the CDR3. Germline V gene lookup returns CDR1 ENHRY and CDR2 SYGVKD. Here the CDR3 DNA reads TGTGCCATCAGGGGCAGCCTAAACACTGAAGCTTTCTTT. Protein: CAIRGSLNTEAFF.

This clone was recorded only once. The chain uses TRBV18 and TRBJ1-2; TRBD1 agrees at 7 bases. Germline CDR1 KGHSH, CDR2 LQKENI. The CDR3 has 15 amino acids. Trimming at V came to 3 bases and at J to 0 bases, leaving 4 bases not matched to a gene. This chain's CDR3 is CASSPRQGSNYGYTF. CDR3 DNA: TGTGCCAGCTCACCTAGACAGGGTTCTAACTATGGCTACACCTTC.

The CDR3 loop reads CASSQDERGIREQFF. CDR3 DNA sequence: TGTGCCAGCAGCCAAGATGAGCGGGGGATTCGAGAGCAGTTCTTC. V and J are TRBV4-2 and TRBJ2-1; 8 bases line up with TRBD2. From germline, CDR1 is LGHNA and CDR2 YNFKEQ. This CDR3 spans 15 amino acids. The ends lost 0 bases at V and 10 bases at J; junction bases unmatched: 8.

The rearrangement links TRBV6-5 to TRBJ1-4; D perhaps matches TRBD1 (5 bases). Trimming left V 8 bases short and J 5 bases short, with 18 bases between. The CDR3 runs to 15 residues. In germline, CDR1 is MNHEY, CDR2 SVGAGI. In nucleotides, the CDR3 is TGTGCCAGCTCCCTCGGGGCGGGGAGGAATGAAAAACTGTTTTTT. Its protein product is CASSLGAGRNEKLFF.

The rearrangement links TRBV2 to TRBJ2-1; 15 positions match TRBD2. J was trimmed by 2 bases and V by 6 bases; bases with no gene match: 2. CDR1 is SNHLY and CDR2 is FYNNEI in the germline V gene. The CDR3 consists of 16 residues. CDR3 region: CASSGTSGGTYNEQFF. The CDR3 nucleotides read TGTGCCAGCAGCGGGACTAGCGGGGGGACCTACAATGAGCAGTTCTTC.

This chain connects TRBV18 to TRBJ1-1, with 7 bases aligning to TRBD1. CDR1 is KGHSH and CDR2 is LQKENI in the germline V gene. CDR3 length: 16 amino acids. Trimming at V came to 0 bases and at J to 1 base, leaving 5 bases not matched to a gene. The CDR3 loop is CASSPPTGLGNTEAFF. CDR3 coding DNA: TGTGCCAGCTCACCACCGACAGGGCTAGGGAACACTGAAGCTTTCTTT.